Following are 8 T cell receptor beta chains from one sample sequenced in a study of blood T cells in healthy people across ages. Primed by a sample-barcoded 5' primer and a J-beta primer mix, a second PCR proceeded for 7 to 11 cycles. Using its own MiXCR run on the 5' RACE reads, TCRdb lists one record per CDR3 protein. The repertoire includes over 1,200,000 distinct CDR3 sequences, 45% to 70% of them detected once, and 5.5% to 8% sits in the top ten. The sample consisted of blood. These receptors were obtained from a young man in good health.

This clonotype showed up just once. The CDR3 coding sequence is TGTGCCAGCAGTGAATTTACACGACAGGTCGGGGACATTCAGTACTTC. This sequence encodes CASSEFTRQVGDIQYF. The genes are TRBV2 and TRBJ2-4; maybe TRBD1 (6 bases). CDR3 length: 16 amino acids. V dropped 2 bases and J dropped 8 bases, with 19 bases sitting between them. Germline V gene lookup returns CDR1 SNHLY and CDR2 FYNNEI.

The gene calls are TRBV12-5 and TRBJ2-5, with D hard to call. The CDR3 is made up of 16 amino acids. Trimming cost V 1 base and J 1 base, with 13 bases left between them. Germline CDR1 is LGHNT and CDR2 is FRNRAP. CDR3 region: CASGLANDRTQETQYF. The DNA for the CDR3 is TGTGCTAGTGGTTTGGCGAATGACCGAACCCAAGAGACCCAGTACTTC.

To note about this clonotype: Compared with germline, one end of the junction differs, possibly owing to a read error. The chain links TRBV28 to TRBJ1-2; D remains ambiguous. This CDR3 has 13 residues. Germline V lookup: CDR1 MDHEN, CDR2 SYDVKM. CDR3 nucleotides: TGTGTCAGCAGGACTGGACCTAACTATGGCTACACCTTC. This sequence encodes CVSRTGPNYGYTF.

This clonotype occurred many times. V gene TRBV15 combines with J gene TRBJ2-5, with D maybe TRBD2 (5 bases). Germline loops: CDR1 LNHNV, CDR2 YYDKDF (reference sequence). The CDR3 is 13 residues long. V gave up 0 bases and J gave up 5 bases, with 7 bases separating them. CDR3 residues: CATSRDRGETQYF. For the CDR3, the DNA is TGTGCCACCAGCAGAGATCGAGGGGAGACCCAGTACTTC.

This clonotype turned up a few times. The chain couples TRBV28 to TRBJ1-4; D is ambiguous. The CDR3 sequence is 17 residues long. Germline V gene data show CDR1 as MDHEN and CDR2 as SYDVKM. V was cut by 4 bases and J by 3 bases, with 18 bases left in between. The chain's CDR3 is CASSSHRPLAANEKLFF. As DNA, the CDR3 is TGTGCCAGCAGTTCGCACCGGCCTCTTGCGGCTAATGAAAAACTGTTTTTT.

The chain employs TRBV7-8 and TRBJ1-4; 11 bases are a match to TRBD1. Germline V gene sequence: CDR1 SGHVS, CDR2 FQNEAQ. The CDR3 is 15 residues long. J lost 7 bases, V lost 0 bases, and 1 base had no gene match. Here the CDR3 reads CASSLAGTGGEKLFF. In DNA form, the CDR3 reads TGTGCCAGCAGCTTAGCCGGGACAGGGGGTGAAAAACTGTTTTTT. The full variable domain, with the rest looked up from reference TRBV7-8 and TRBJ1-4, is GAGVSQSPRYKVAKRGQDVALRCDPISGHVSLFWYQQALGQGPEFLTYFQNEAQLDKSGLPSDRFFAERPEGSVSTLKIQRTQQEDSAVYLCASSLAGTGGEKLFFGSGTQLSVL.

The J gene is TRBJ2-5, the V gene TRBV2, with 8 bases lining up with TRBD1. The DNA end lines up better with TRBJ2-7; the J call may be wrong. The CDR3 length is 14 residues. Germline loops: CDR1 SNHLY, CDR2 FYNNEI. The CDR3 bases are TGTGCCAGCAGATCCTCAGGGGGCACGGCCGAGCAGTACTTC. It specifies CASRSSGGTAEQYF.

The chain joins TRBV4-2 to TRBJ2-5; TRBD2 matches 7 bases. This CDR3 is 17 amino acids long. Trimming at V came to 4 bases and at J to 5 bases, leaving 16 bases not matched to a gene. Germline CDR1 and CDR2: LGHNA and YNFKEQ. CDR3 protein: CASSPRGSSGGVETQYF. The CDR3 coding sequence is TGTGCCAGCAGCCCTAGGGGATCTAGCGGAGGGGTGGAGACCCAGTACTTC.